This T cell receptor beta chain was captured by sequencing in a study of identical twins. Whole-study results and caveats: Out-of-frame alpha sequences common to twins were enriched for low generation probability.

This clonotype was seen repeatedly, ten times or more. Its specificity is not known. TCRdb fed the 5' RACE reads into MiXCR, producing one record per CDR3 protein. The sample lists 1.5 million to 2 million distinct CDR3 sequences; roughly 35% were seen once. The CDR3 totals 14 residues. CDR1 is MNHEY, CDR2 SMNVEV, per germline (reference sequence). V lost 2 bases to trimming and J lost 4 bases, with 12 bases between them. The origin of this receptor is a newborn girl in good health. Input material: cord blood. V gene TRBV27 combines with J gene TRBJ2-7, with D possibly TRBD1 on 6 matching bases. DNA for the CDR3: TGTGCCAGCAGTTTACAGGGAACAGGGTACGAGCAGTACTTC. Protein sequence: CASSLQGTGYEQYF.